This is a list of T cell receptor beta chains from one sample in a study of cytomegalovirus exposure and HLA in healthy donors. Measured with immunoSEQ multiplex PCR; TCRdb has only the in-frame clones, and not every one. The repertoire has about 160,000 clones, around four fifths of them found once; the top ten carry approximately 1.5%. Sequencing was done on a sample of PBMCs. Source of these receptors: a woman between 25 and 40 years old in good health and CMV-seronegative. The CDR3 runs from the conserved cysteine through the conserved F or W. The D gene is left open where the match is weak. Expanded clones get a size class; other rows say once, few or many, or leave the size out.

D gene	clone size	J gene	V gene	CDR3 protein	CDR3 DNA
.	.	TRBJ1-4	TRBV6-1	CASSEAVTLYNEKLFF	TGTGCCAGCAGTGAAGCAGTGACACTGTATAATGAAAAACTGTTTTTT
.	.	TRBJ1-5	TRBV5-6	CASSHGQRGNQPQHF	TGTGCCAGCAGCCACGGACAGAGGGGCAATCAGCCCCAGCATTTT
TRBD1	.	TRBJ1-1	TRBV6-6	CASRAGGNTEAFF	TGTGCCAGCCGGGCAGGGGGAAACACTGAAGCTTTCTTT
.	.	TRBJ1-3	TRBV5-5	CASSQQVPGGNTIYF	TGTGCCAGCAGTCAGCAGGTCCCTGGGGGAAACACCATATATTTT
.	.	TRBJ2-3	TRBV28	CASRTYRGGSFGHTQYF	TGTGCCAGCAGGACTTACCGCGGGGGCTCCTTTGGGCATACGCAGTATTTT
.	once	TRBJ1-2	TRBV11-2	CASSHYSRTRVHYGYTF	TGTGCCAGCAGCCACTATTCCCGCACACGGGTACACTATGGCTACACCTTC
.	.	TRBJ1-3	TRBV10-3	CAIRAFLRNTIYF	TGTGCCATCAGGGCTTTCTTAAGAAACACCATATATTTT
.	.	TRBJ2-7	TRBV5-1	CASSLVTAAYEQYF	TGCGCCAGCAGCTTGGTAACTGCTGCCTACGAGCAGTACTTC
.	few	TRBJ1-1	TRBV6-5	CASYRVRQTEAFF	TGTGCCAGCTACCGGGTTCGACAGACTGAAGCTTTCTTT
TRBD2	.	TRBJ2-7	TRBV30	CAWSTGRGDYEQYF	TGTGCCTGGAGTACGGGGCGGGGGGACTACGAGCAGTACTTC
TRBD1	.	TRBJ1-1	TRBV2	CASSGTGGVTEAFF	TGTGCCAGCAGTGGGACAGGGGGCGTCACTGAAGCTTTCTTT
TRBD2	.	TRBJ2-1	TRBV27	CASSFSGGVYNEQFF	TGTGCCAGCAGTTTTAGCGGGGGGGTCTACAATGAGCAGTTCTTC
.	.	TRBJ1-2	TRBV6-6	CASGSAGANYGYTF	TGTGCCAGCGGTAGCGCAGGGGCTAACTATGGCTACACCTTC
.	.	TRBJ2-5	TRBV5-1	CASSLAGGEETQYF	TGCGCCAGCAGCTTGGCGGGGGGCGAAGAGACCCAGTACTTC
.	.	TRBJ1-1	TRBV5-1	CASSLQGGNTEAFF	TGCGCCAGCAGCTTGCAGGGAGGGAACACTGAAGCTTTCTTT
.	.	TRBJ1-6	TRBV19	CASTPSSYNSPLHF	TGTGCCAGTACCCCGAGCTCCTATAATTCACCCCTCCACTTT
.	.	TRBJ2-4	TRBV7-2	CASSLPHTTRNIQYF	TGTGCCAGCAGCTTACCCCATACGACGCGGAACATTCAGTACTTC
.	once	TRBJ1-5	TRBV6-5	CASRPGKGNQPQHF	TGTGCCAGCAGGCCGGGAAAGGGCAATCAGCCCCAGCATTTT
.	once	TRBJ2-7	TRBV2	CASGGRGWGNEQYF	TGTGCCAGCGGAGGCAGGGGTTGGGGGAACGAGCAGTACTTC
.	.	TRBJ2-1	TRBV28	CASSLLSSYNEQFF	TGTGCCAGCAGTTTACTAAGCTCCTACAATGAGCAGTTCTTC
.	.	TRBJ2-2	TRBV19	CASSIRGNTGELFF	TGTGCCAGTAGTATTAGGGGGAACACCGGGGAGCTGTTTTTT
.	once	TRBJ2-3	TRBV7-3	CASSLSPGIADTQYF	TGTGCCAGCAGCTTAAGTCCAGGGATCGCAGATACGCAGTATTTT
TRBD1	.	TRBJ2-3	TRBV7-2	CASRGTGRGSDTQYF	TGTGCCAGCAGGGGGACAGGGAGAGGATCAGATACGCAGTATTTT
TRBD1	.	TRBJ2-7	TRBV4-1	CASSDREPYEQYF	TGCGCCAGCAGCGACAGGGAGCCCTACGAGCAGTACTTC
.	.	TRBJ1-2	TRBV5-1	CASSPDGGAGYTF	TGCGCCAGCAGCCCGGATGGGGGCGCTGGCTACACCTTC
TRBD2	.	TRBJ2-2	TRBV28	CASTRGGGGNTGELFF	TGTGCCAGCACCCGGGGGGGCGGGGGGAACACCGGGGAGCTGTTTTTT
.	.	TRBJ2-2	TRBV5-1	CASSPGTPGGELFF	TGCGCCAGCAGTCCCGGGACACCAGGCGGGGAGCTGTTTTTT
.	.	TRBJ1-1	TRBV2	CASGREQNTEAFF	TGTGCCAGCGGGAGAGAACAGAACACTGAAGCTTTCTTT
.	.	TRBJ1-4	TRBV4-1	CASSQDRRGLGEKLFF	TGCGCCAGCAGCCAAGATCGAAGGGGTCTAGGGGAAAAACTGTTTTTT
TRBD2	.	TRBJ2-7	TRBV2	CASSLLAGDPSF	TGTGCCAGCAGTCTACTAGCGGGGGACCCCTCCTTC
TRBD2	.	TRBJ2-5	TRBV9	CASSVEGSGGAGETQYF	TGTGCCAGCAGCGTAGAAGGTAGCGGGGGGGCAGGGGAGACCCAGTACTTC
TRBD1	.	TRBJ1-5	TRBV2	CASSGSTGAQPQHF	TGTGCCAGCAGTGGGTCGACAGGGGCGCAGCCCCAGCATTTT
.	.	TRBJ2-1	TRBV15	CATDERLYNEQFF	TGTGCCACCGACGAGAGACTCTACAATGAGCAGTTCTTC
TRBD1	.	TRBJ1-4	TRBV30	CAWNSGTGDEKLFF	TGTGCCTGGAATTCCGGGACAGGGGATGAAAAACTGTTTTTT
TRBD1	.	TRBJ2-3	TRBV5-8	CASSFDRGLDTQYF	TGTGCCAGCAGCTTCGACAGGGGGTTGGATACGCAGTATTTT
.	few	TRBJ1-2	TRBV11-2	CASILDSRTASEGYTF	TGTGCCAGCATACTAGATTCCAGGACCGCGTCGGAAGGCTACACCTTC
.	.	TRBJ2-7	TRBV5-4	CASSLRGLPYEQYF	TGTGCCAGCAGCTTGCGCGGGTTACCCTACGAGCAGTACTTC
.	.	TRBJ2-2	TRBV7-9	CASSELSGELFF	TGTGCCAGCAGCGAACTGTCCGGGGAGCTGTTTTTT
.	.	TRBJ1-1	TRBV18	CASSPSLNTEAFF	TGTGCCAGCTCACCATCCTTGAACACTGAAGCTTTCTTT
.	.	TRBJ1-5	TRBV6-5	CASSGQFSNQPQHF	TGTGCCAGCAGTGGACAGTTTAGCAATCAGCCCCAGCATTTT
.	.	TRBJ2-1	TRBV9	CASSVGSGSYNEQFF	TGTGCCAGCAGCGTAGGATCCGGCTCCTACAATGAGCAGTTCTTC
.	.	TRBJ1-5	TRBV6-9	CASSYGQTANQPQHF	TGTGCCAGCAGTTATGGGCAGACCGCAAATCAGCCCCAGCATTTT
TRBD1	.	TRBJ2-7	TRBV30	CAYAYRDRGRYEQYF	TGTGCCTACGCTTACCGGGACAGGGGGCGGTACGAGCAGTACTTC
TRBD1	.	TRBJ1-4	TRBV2	CASAWNRGSEKLFF	TGTGCCAGCGCATGGAACAGGGGGAGTGAAAAACTGTTTTTT
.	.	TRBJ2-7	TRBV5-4	CASSSGSYEQYF	TGTGCCAGCAGCTCAGGATCCTACGAGCAGTACTTC
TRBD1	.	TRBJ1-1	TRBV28	CASSSSRGYTEAFF	TGTGCCAGCAGTTCATCCAGGGGGTACACTGAAGCTTTCTTT
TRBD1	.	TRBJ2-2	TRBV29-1	CSALGQAGELFF	TGCAGCGCCCTCGGACAGGCCGGGGAGCTGTTTTTT
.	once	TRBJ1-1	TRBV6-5	CASSYRGQQLNTEAFF	TGTGCCAGCAGTTACAGAGGACAGCAGTTGAACACTGAAGCTTTCTTT
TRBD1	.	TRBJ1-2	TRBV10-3	CAIRDRDRVEGYTF	TGTGCCATCAGGGATAGGGACAGGGTGGAAGGCTACACCTTC
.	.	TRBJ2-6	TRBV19	CASSSDSSGANVLTF	TGTGCCAGTAGTTCCGACAGCTCTGGGGCCAACGTCCTGACTTTC
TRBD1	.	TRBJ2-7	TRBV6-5	CASSYSVGQVSYEQYF	TGTGCCAGCAGTTACTCGGTCGGACAGGTCTCCTACGAGCAGTACTTC
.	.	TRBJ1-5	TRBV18	CASSPRPNPGNSNQPQHF	TGTGCCAGCTCACCACGTCCCAACCCGGGTAATAGCAATCAGCCCCAGCATTTT
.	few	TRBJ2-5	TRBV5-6	CASTGDKQETQYF	TGTGCCAGCACCGGGGACAAACAAGAGACCCAGTACTTC
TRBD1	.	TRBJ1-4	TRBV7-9	CASGPPRDRANEKLFF	TGTGCCAGCGGTCCTCCCAGGGACAGGGCAAATGAAAAACTGTTTTTT